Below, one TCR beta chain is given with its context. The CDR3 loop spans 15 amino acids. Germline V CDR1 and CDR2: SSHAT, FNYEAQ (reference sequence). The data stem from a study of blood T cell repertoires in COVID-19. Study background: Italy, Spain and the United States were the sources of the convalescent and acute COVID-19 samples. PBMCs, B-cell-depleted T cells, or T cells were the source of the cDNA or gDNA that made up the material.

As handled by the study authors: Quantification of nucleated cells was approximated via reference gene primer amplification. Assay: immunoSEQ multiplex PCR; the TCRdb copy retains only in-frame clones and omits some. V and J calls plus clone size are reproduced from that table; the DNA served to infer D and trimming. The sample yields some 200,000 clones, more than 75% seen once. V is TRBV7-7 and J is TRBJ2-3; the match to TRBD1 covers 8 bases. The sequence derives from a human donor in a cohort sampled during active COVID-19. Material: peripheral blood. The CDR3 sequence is CAGSLSRGRTDTQYF. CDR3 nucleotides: TGTGCTGGCAGCTTAAGCAGGGGGCGAACAGATACGCAGTATTTT.